A single sample is the source of the 9 T cell receptor beta chains below, sequenced in a study of metastatic and nonmetastatic thyroid tumors. TCRdb re-analyzed the PCR reads using MiXCR. Here the sample spans roughly 30,000 clones, under 25% being singletons. The entire patient cohort was treatment-naive prior to thyroid surgery. Sample: blood. These TCRs come from a female donor with papillary thyroid cancer or a benign thyroid nodule (not recorded which). Some clones in this sample may be carry-over from other donors' samples.

Many counts were recorded for this clone. This chain links TRBV20-1 with TRBJ1-5, with no clear D. The germline CDR1 and CDR2 sequences are DFQATT and SNEGSKA (reference sequence). The CDR3 extends over 14 amino acids. Deletions cut 3 bases from V and 10 bases from J, with 19 bases between. CDR3 nucleotides: TGCAGTGCTAGGTACGAAATCACACCGGGACCCCAGCATTTT. Amino acid sequence: CSARYEITPGPQHF.

This clone is categorized as medium-sized. This chain joins TRBV6-4 and TRBJ1-3, with 7 bases aligning to TRBD1. The CDR3 totals 15 residues. Germline-derived CDR1 and CDR2 are MRHNA and SNTAGT. The junction had 6 bases not matched to a gene; V was cut back by 5 bases and J by 2 bases. CDR3 amino acids: CASSQDRSPGNTIYF. CDR3 nucleotide sequence: TGTGCCAGCAGTCAGGACAGGTCGCCTGGAAACACCATATATTTT.

This clone was observed at least ten times. V and J are TRBV4-2 and TRBJ1-2; D is possibly TRBD1 (5 bases). CDR3 size: 15 residues. V lost 1 base, J lost 7 bases, and 16 bases lay in between. Germline V lookup: CDR1 LGHNA, CDR2 YNFKEQ. The CDR3 sequence is CASSQVATELIGYTF. CDR3 coding DNA: TGTGCCAGCAGCCAAGTGGCGACAGAGCTTATTGGCTACACCTTC.

This clone qualifies as medium-sized. The genes are TRBV6-1 and TRBJ1-3, with D perhaps matching TRBD1 (5 bases). This CDR3 contains 15 residues. The germline gives CDR1 MNHNS, CDR2 SASEGT. Trimming took 4 bases from V and 4 from J, leaving 14 bases between them. This chain's CDR3 is CASSVGTVRGNTIYF. CDR3 DNA: TGTGCCAGCAGTGTGGGGACGGTGAGAGGAAACACCATATATTTT.

This clone was counted at least ten times. The chain uses TRBV29-1 and TRBJ2-7; 9 bases match TRBD1. Trimming at V came to 3 bases and at J to 0 bases, leaving 6 bases not matched to a gene. The CDR3 extends over 15 amino acids. Germline CDR1 reads SQVTM; CDR2 reads ANQGSEA. The CDR3: CSVDEGQGFSYEQYF. For the CDR3, the DNA is TGCAGCGTTGATGAGGGACAGGGATTCTCCTACGAGCAGTACTTC.

This clone was counted ten times or more. This sequence may be a read error, since a much larger clone differs from it by one base. Other DNA variants within this sample encode the same CDR3. J is TRBJ1-3 and V is TRBV6-1; perhaps TRBD1 as D (6 bases). This CDR3 has 14 amino acids. Germline loops: CDR1 MNHNS, CDR2 SASEGT. In DNA form, the CDR3 reads TGCGCCAGCATGAGGACAGCTTCTGGAAACACCATATATTTT. Translation gives CASMRTASGNTIYF.

The sample holds many counts of this clone. The rearrangement joins TRBV6-1 to TRBJ1-2; 9 bases agree with TRBD1. The CDR3 is 15 residues long. V gave up 7 bases and J gave up 2 bases; unmatched junction bases: 8. CDR1 MNHNS and CDR2 SASEGT come from the germline V gene. CDR3 sequence reads: CASNYGDRVNYGYTF. Written as DNA, the CDR3 is TGTGCCAGCAACTACGGGGACAGGGTAAACTATGGCTACACCTTC.

This chain links TRBV6-4 with TRBJ2-1, with D tentatively TRBD2 (6 bases). The germline gives CDR1 MRHNA, CDR2 SNTAGT. Deletions cut 6 bases from V and 5 bases from J, with 17 bases between. CDR3 length: 15 amino acids. CDR3 in amino acids: CASSFEAGKHNEQFF. CDR3 bases: TGTGCCAGCAGCTTCGAGGCGGGGAAACACAATGAGCAGTTCTTC.

This clone has just a few counts. The gene calls are TRBV20-1 and TRBJ2-5; TRBD2 aligns across 10 bases. The length of the CDR3 is 15 residues. V shed 1 base and J 11 bases; nucleotides not matched to a gene: 13. Per germline, CDR1 DFQATT and CDR2 SNEGSKA (reference sequence). Here the CDR3 reads CSARGLAGDSDTQYF. The CDR3 nucleotides are TGCAGTGCTAGAGGGCTAGCGGGAGATTCAGATACGCAGTACTTC.